These T cell receptor beta chains were read from a single sample in a study of tumor and adjacent non-tumor tissue in lung cancer. A single record per CDR3 protein comes from TCRdb applying MiXCR to the multiplex PCR reads. The table records around 70,000 distinct CDR3 sequences, approximately 73% of them present only once. What was sequenced was lung tumor tissue. All receptors come from a man aged 60-69 years with non-small cell lung cancer. CDR3s include the opening cysteine and the closing phenylalanine or tryptophan. Fields, in order: J gene, D gene, clone size, V gene, CDR3 protein, CDR3 DNA. The D gene is left open where the match is weak. Clone sizes are given selectively: once, few, many, or a class where the clone is expanded.

J: TRBJ1-2; D: TRBD1; size: many; V: TRBV29-1; CDR3: CSIDRGVYGYTF; DNA: TGCAGCATCGACAGGGGCGTCTATGGCTACACCTTC
J: TRBJ2-3; D: NA; size: NA; V: TRBV20-1; CDR3: CSAQGTGLGDTQYF; DNA: TGCAGTGCTCAGGGGACGGGGCTCGGAGATACGCAGTATTTT
J: TRBJ1-2; D: NA; size: once; V: TRBV20-1; CDR3: CSARREANYGYTF; DNA: TGCAGTGCTAGAAGAGAGGCTAATTATGGCTACACCTTC
J: TRBJ2-3; D: NA; size: NA; V: TRBV20-1; CDR3: CSARVVEGTDTQYF; DNA: TGCAGTGCTCGTGTAGTGGAGGGCACAGATACGCAGTATTTT
J: TRBJ2-1; D: NA; size: NA; V: TRBV20-1; CDR3: CSASLARGEVNEQFF; DNA: TGCAGTGCTAGTCTGGCTCGTGGAGAGGTCAATGAGCAGTTCTTC
J: TRBJ2-1; D: NA; size: once; V: TRBV6-5; CDR3: CAGSFGQGALNEQFF; DNA: NA
J: TRBJ2-2; D: NA; size: NA; V: TRBV29-1; CDR3: CSVGSPGATGKLFF; DNA: TGCAGCGTTGGGAGTCCAGGGGCCACCGGGAAGCTGTTTTTT
J: TRBJ1-1; D: NA; size: many; V: TRBV5-8; CDR3: CASSLWEEAEAFF; DNA: TGTGCCAGCAGCTTGTGGGAGGAGGCTGAAGCTTTCTTT
J: TRBJ2-7; D: TRBD2; size: NA; V: TRBV20-1; CDR3: CSTRKGIAGGREQYF; DNA: TGCAGTACTAGAAAAGGAATAGCGGGAGGGCGAGAGCAGTACTTC
J: TRBJ2-3; D: NA; size: once; V: TRBV6-2/TRBV6-3; CDR3: CASSSLQVGAIDTQYF; DNA: TGTGCCAGCAGTTCCCTTCAGGTGGGAGCTATAGATACGCAGTATTTT
J: TRBJ2-7; D: NA; size: NA; V: TRBV5-6; CDR3: CTSSLPRNSDEQYF; DNA: TGTACCAGCAGCTTGCCTCGCAACAGTGACGAGCAGTACTTC
J: TRBJ1-1; D: NA; size: NA; V: TRBV20-1; CDR3: CSAESERNETFF; DNA: TGCAGTGCCGAGTCGGAGCGGAATGAAACTTTCTTT
J: TRBJ2-6; D: TRBD1; size: few; V: TRBV6-5; CDR3: CASTYSVIRTGRRSGANVLTF; DNA: TGTGCCAGCACTTACTCGGTCATAAGGACAGGGAGAAGGTCTGGGGCCAACGTCCTGACTTTC
J: TRBJ1-6; D: TRBD1; size: NA; V: TRBV5-4; CDR3: CVSSLTGGVYSPLHF; DNA: TGTGTCAGCAGCTTAACAGGGGGCGTATATTCACCCCTCCACTTT
J: TRBJ2-4; D: NA; size: once; V: TRBV29-1; CDR3: CSVVAPGVNIQYF; DNA: TGCAGCGTTGTAGCCCCGGGAGTGAACATTCAGTACTTC
J: TRBJ2-5; D: TRBD2; size: NA; V: TRBV6-5; CDR3: CASSTDGRTGLETQYF; DNA: TGTGCCAGCAGTACTGACGGGAGGACGGGGCTGGAGACCCAGTACTTC
J: TRBJ2-5; D: NA; size: medium-sized; V: TRBV29-1; CDR3: CSVEDRSYQETQYF; DNA: TGCAGCGTTGAAGATCGATCTTACCAAGAGACCCAGTACTTC
J: TRBJ1-5; D: NA; size: NA; V: TRBV10-2; CDR3: CDSTRNRGKPQHF; DNA: TGCGACAGCACTCGAAACAGAGGAAAGCCCCAGCATTTT
J: TRBJ2-7; D: NA; size: many; V: TRBV10-3; CDR3: CAISVQEPNTYEQYF; DNA: TGTGCCATCAGTGTACAGGAGCCTAATACTTACGAGCAGTACTTC
J: TRBJ2-1; D: NA; size: NA; V: TRBV20-1; CDR3: CSAHPTHSTYNEQFF; DNA: TGCAGTGCCCACCCGACTCACAGCACATACAATGAGCAGTTCTTC
J: TRBJ2-5; D: NA; size: NA; V: TRBV24-1; CDR3: CANSDRDHETQYF; DNA: TGTGCCAACAGTGACCGGGACCACGAGACACAGTACTTC
J: TRBJ2-3; D: NA; size: few; V: TRBV6-6; CDR3: CASSYRGIKQYF; DNA: TGTGCCAGCAGTTACAGGGGGATTAAGCAGTATTTT
J: TRBJ1-5; D: NA; size: NA; V: TRBV6-5; CDR3: CVSRRLKGGQPQHF; DNA: TGTGTCAGCAGGCGACTTAAGGGAGGTCAGCCCCAGCATTTT
J: TRBJ2-5; D: NA; size: NA; V: TRBV20-1; CDR3: CRARGLGDQETQYF; DNA: TGCAGAGCTAGAGGTTTGGGGGATCAAGAGACCCAGTACTTC
J: TRBJ2-7; D: NA; size: NA; V: TRBV21-1; CDR3: CASSKGARDEQYF; DNA: TGTGCCAGCAGCAAAGGTGCTAGGGACGAGCAGTACTTC
J: TRBJ2-5; D: TRBD2; size: NA; V: TRBV5-1; CDR3: CVSSLYPSGRGSNQETQYF; DNA: TGCGTCAGCAGCTTGTACCCCAGCGGGAGAGGCTCAAATCAAGAGACCCAGTACTTC
J: TRBJ2-7; D: NA; size: many; V: TRBV28; CDR3: CASGIGTNPYEQYF; DNA: TGTGCCAGCGGAATAGGGACAAATCCTTACGAGCAGTACTTC
J: TRBJ2-1; D: TRBD2; size: many; V: TRBV14; CDR3: CASSQDRLAGAGNEQFF; DNA: TGTGCCAGCAGCCAAGACCGACTAGCGGGAGCAGGGAATGAGCAGTTCTTC
J: TRBJ2-3; D: TRBD2; size: NA; V: TRBV20-1; CDR3: CSATSGTTGFGTDTQYF; DNA: TGCAGTGCTACCTCCGGGACTACCGGGTTTGGGACAGATACGCAGTATTTT
J: TRBJ1-2; D: TRBD1; size: NA; V: TRBV20-1; CDR3: CSEARTGGEGYTF; DNA: TGCAGTGAGGCAAGAACAGGGGGGGAGGGATACACCTTC
J: TRBJ2-1; D: TRBD2; size: many; V: TRBV20-1; CDR3: CSARGQLAGGPGFEQFF; DNA: TGCAGTGCTAGAGGCCAACTAGCGGGAGGGCCCGGATTTGAGCAGTTCTTC
J: TRBJ1-2; D: NA; size: NA; V: TRBV6-9; CDR3: CASSYLRYYGYTF; DNA: TGTGCTAGCAGTTATTTGAGGTACTATGGCTACACCTTC
J: TRBJ1-1; D: TRBD1; size: NA; V: TRBV11-3; CDR3: CASGYGTDSEAFF; DNA: TGTGCCAGCGGTTATGGGACAGACTCTGAAGCTTTCTTT
J: TRBJ2-7; D: TRBD2; size: NA; V: TRBV29-1; CDR3: CSVEAKWLAGGNEQYF; DNA: TGCAGCGTTGAAGCCAAGTGGTTAGCGGGAGGGAACGAGCAGTACTTC
J: TRBJ2-3; D: NA; size: once; V: TRBV6-1; CDR3: CASRYGTDTQYF; DNA: TGTGCCAGCCGGTATGGCACAGATACACAGTATTTT
J: TRBJ1-1; D: NA; size: NA; V: TRBV6-5; CDR3: CASRKITEASF; DNA: TGTGCCAGCAGGAAGATCACTGAGGCTTCCTTT
J: TRBJ2-7; D: TRBD2; size: NA; V: TRBV6-5; CDR3: CASSQTSDYEQYF; DNA: TGTGCTAGCAGCCAGACTAGCGACTACGAGCAGTACTTC
J: TRBJ2-3; D: NA; size: NA; V: TRBV5-6; CDR3: CASSLEGLETDTQYF; DNA: TGTGCCAGCAGCTTGGAGGGACTTGAAACAGATACGCAGTATTTT
J: TRBJ2-5; D: NA; size: NA; V: TRBV20-1; CDR3: CSANYREQDTQHF; DNA: TGCAGTGCTAACTACCGGGAGCAAGATACCCAGCACTTC
J: TRBJ1-1; D: NA; size: NA; V: TRBV6-5; CDR3: CASSCSIWNTEAFF; DNA: TGTGCTAGCAGTTGCTCGATCTGGAACACTGAAGCTTTCTTT
J: TRBJ1-3; D: NA; size: NA; V: TRBV6-1; CDR3: CASTTSGSTIYF; DNA: TGTGCCAGCACTACATCTGGAAGCACCATATATTTT
J: TRBJ1-2; D: NA; size: few; V: TRBV12-3/TRBV12-4; CDR3: CDSTPWDGYGYTF; DNA: TGTGACAGCACTCCTTGGGACGGCTATGGCTACACCTTC
J: TRBJ1-5; D: NA; size: NA; V: TRBV6-1; CDR3: CASNPSLSNHPQHF; DNA: TGTGCCAGCAACCCCTCTCTCAGCAATCATCCCCAGCATTTT
J: TRBJ1-3; D: TRBD1; size: NA; V: TRBV29-1; CDR3: CSRNRGPSGNTIYF; DNA: TGCAGCAGGAACAGGGGGCCCTCTGGAAACACCATATATTTT
J: TRBJ2-7; D: NA; size: many; V: TRBV12-5; CDR3: CASGCLRDTYYEQYF; DNA: TGTGCTAGTGGTTGCCTCCGGGACACCTACTACGAGCAGTACTTC
J: TRBJ2-1; D: NA; size: NA; V: TRBV6-5; CDR3: CANSYSRRATYNEQFF; DNA: TGTGCCAACAGTTACTCGAGAAGGGCCACCTACAATGAGCAATTCTTC
J: TRBJ2-2; D: TRBD2; size: NA; V: TRBV5-1; CDR3: CASRPGLAGVRTGELFF; DNA: TGCGCCAGCAGACCTGGACTAGCGGGAGTTAGGACCGGGGAGCTGTTTTTT
J: TRBJ2-7; D: TRBD2; size: NA; V: TRBV20-1; CDR3: CTAKKLAGENEQYF; DNA: TGCACTGCTAAAAAGCTAGCGGGAGAAAACGAGCAGTACTTC
J: TRBJ2-3; D: TRBD2; size: once; V: TRBV20-1; CDR3: CCAQHPASGTTDTQYF; DNA: TGCTGTGCTCAACACCCCGCTAGCGGGACCACAGATACGCAGTATTTT
J: TRBJ1-2; D: NA; size: NA; V: TRBV6-5; CDR3: CASSRIGDNGYTF; DNA: TGTGCCAGCAGCAGAATAGGGGACAACGGCTACACCTTC
J: TRBJ2-3; D: NA; size: many; V: TRBV6-1; CDR3: CASSASTGTTDTQYF; DNA: TGTGCCAGCAGTGCCTCAACAGGGACAACAGATACGCAGTATTTT
J: TRBJ2-7; D: TRBD1; size: NA; V: TRBV20-1; CDR3: CSARDRLDDQNF; DNA: TGCAGTGCGAGGGACAGACTCGACGACCAGAACTTC
J: TRBJ2-1; D: NA; size: NA; V: TRBV11-1; CDR3: CASSFASGYSGQFF; DNA: TGTGCCAGCAGCTTTGCCAGCGGCTACAGTGGGCAGTTCTTC
J: TRBJ2-3; D: NA; size: NA; V: TRBV6-6; CDR3: CVIGTYTQYF; DNA: TGTGTCATCGGCACATATACGCAGTATTTT
J: TRBJ2-5; D: NA; size: few; V: TRBV30; CDR3: CAWSVRGGTQRTQYF; DNA: TGTGCCTGGAGTGTACGGGGCGGGACCCAAAGGACCCAGTACTTC
J: TRBJ1-1; D: NA; size: NA; V: TRBV10-2; CDR3: CVSRYRVGTESFF; DNA: TGCGTAAGCAGATACAGGGTGGGGACTGAATCTTTCTTT
J: TRBJ2-1; D: TRBD2; size: NA; V: TRBV29-1; CDR3: CTADFSGTVANEHFF; DNA: TGCACCGCGGATTTTAGCGGGACGGTAGCAAATGAGCATTTCTTC
J: TRBJ1-1; D: NA; size: NA; V: TRBV24-1; CDR3: CATSDTRTPLNTEAFF; DNA: TGTGCCACCAGTGATACCCGAACACCGCTGAACACTGAAGCTTTCTTT
J: TRBJ2-7; D: TRBD2; size: once; V: TRBV20-1; CDR3: CSALGGIVSSYDQYF; DNA: TGCAGTGCTCTCGGGGGGATAGTGAGCTCCTACGATCAGTACTTC
J: TRBJ1-5; D: NA; size: NA; V: TRBV6-5; CDR3: CTSRSGGNQPQHF; DNA: TGTACCAGCAGATCTGGGGGCAATCAGCCCCAACATTTT